Each of the 24 T cell receptor beta chains below was sequenced from the same sample in a study of T cell repertoires in cytomegalovirus infection. Using its own MiXCR run on the reads, TCRdb lists one record per CDR3 protein. This sample carries 400,000 to 550,000 distinct CDR3 sequences, over 9% of them seen once, and the ten largest clones take around 9.6%. Material for sequencing was PBMCs. All receptors come from a human donor in good health (CMV status not recorded). Some clones in this sample may be carry-over from other donors' samples.

This clonotype was found many times. The V call is TRBV12-3 or TRBV12-4, the J call TRBJ2-1, with 11 bases lining up with TRBD2. The CDR3 spans 14 residues. V dropped 1 base and J dropped 13; count of bases not matched to a gene: 6. In nucleotides, the CDR3 is TGTGCCAGCAGTTTAGAGGTAGCGGGGGGGCCCCAGTTCTTC. Protein: CASSLEVAGGPQFF.

The sample holds a few counts of this clonotype. J is TRBJ2-7 and V is TRBV29-1, with D possibly matching TRBD1 (5 bases). CDR3 length: 12 residues. Germline V gene sequence: CDR1 SQVTM, CDR2 ANQGSEA. V lost 4 bases to trimming and J lost 3 bases, with 10 bases between them. The CDR3 coding sequence is TGCAGCGTTGTTGGGCAGGGCTACGAGCAGTACTTC. It specifies CSVVGQGYEQYF.

This clonotype came up many times. This chain connects TRBV11-2 to TRBJ2-7; TRBD2 aligns across 7 bases. With V trimmed by 5 bases and J by 7 bases, 11 bases remained unmatched. This CDR3 spans 14 amino acids. The germline gives CDR1 SGHAT, CDR2 FQNNGV. The CDR3 nucleotides read TGTGCCAGCAGCGCCCAGGGAGGGCCTACAGAGCAGTACTTC. The encoded protein is CASSAQGGPTEQYF.

This clonotype was recorded many times. A read error may produce the germline difference seen at one junction end. The V gene is TRBV10-3, the J gene TRBJ2-7; TRBD1 is a possible D gene (7 bases). Germline V gene lookup returns CDR1 ENHRY and CDR2 SYGVKD. The CDR3 contains 12 residues. The chain's CDR3 is CAANGQDYGQYF. CDR3 DNA: TGTGCCGCTAACGGACAGGACTACGGGCAGTACTTC.

With regard to this clonotype: This may stem from a read error, because a much larger clone lies one nucleotide away. The V call is TRBV14, the J call TRBJ1-4; D is ambiguous. Trimming stripped 4 bases from V and 4 bases from J, with 13 bases between. Per germline, CDR1 SGHDN and CDR2 FVKESK. This CDR3 has 15 residues. Here the CDR3 DNA reads TGTGCCAGCAGCCTTTTATGGGAGGATAATGAAAAACTGTTTTTT. Amino acid sequence: CASSLLWEDNEKLFF.

This clonotype was detected ten times or more. This chain links TRBV20-1 with TRBJ1-1; D is possibly TRBD1 (5 bases). In germline, CDR1 is DFQATT, CDR2 SNEGSKA (reference sequence). This CDR3 comprises 15 residues. Trimming left V 1 base short and J 4 bases short, with 16 bases between. CDR3 protein: CSARASRGLGTEAFF. CDR3 nucleotide sequence: TGCAGTGCTAGAGCCTCGAGGGGTCTGGGCACTGAAGCTTTCTTT.

The sample holds many counts of this clonotype. V gene TRBV6-1 combines with J gene TRBJ2-5; D might be TRBD2 (6 bases). Germline assignment: CDR1 MNHNS and CDR2 SASEGT. The ends were cut back, 5 bases at V and 3 bases at J, with 16 bases in the middle. The CDR3 has 15 amino acids. CDR3 sequence (DNA): TGTGCCAGCAGTCGGGAGTTGGTGTTAAAAGAGACCCAGTACTTC. Translating it yields CASSRELVLKETQYF.

This clonotype appeared many times. V is TRBV18 and J is TRBJ1-5, with D unclear. The germline V and J ends were trimmed by 3 bases and 7 bases, with 13 bases remaining between them. Germline V gene lookup returns CDR1 KGHSH and CDR2 LQKENI. The CDR3 length is 14 residues. The CDR3 sequence is CASSPPPPSQPQHF. The CDR3 coding sequence is TGTGCCAGCTCACCTCCACCCCCTTCCCAGCCCCAGCATTTT.

The table lists this clonotype with many counts. V is TRBV6-1 and J is TRBJ2-3; the match to TRBD2 covers 7 bases. The V and J ends lost 2 bases and 4 bases, in that order; junction bases with no gene match: 12. Germline CDR1 MNHNS, CDR2 SASEGT. The CDR3 length is 17 residues. The DNA of the CDR3 is TGTGCCAGCAGTGAATGGGCGCTAGCGGCTATCTCAGATACGCAGTATTTT. Its translation is CASSEWALAAISDTQYF.

The chain joins TRBV3-1 to TRBJ1-2; weak D call: TRBD1 (5 bases). V lost 4 bases and J 5 bases, leaving 20 bases between the germline ends. CDR1 and CDR2 (germline): LGHDT, YNNKEL (reference sequence). This CDR3 contains 16 residues. The CDR3 protein is CASSLTMSGVGYGYTF. CDR3 nucleotides: TGTGCCAGCAGCCTCACCATGTCGGGGGTAGGATATGGCTACACCTTC.

This clonotype was found many times. This sequence joins TRBV12-3 or TRBV12-4 and TRBJ2-7; D is possibly TRBD1 (6 bases). The CDR3 runs to 17 residues. The germline V and J ends were trimmed by 2 bases and 0 bases, with 17 bases remaining between them. In DNA, the CDR3 is TGTGCCAGCAGTTTAACCCCCTCGGACAGCGGCTCCTACGAGCAGTACTTC. Translation gives CASSLTPSDSGSYEQYF.

This clonotype was observed at least ten times. The chain combines TRBV7-2 with TRBJ2-5, with D uncertain. The CDR3 covers 12 residues. Between the trimmed V and J ends, which lost 4 bases and 4 bases, there was a span of 7 bases. In germline, CDR1 is SGHTA, CDR2 FQGNSA. This CDR3 reads CASSYYTETQYF. The CDR3 nucleotides are TGTGCCAGCAGCTACTATACAGAGACCCAGTACTTC.

This clonotype was picked up a small number of times. The chain links TRBV20-1 to TRBJ2-1; TRBD2 matches at 9 bases. The length of the CDR3 is 14 residues. Germline assignment: CDR1 DFQATT and CDR2 SNEGSKA (reference sequence). With 1 base clipped from V and 8 bases from J, the junction kept 6 bases outside the gene matches. CDR3 coding DNA: TGCAGTGCTAGAGTAATAGCGGGAGTGCATGAGCAGTTCTTC. This encodes CSARVIAGVHEQFF.

As regards this clonotype: A read error may be the cause here, since a much bigger clone is one base away. V is TRBV6-6 and J is TRBJ2-3, with D possibly TRBD1 on 6 matching bases. The germline CDR1 and CDR2 sequences are MNHNY and SVGAGI (reference sequence). The V gene lost 5 bases and the J gene lost 2 bases, with 8 bases spanning the gap. The CDR3 has 13 residues. For the CDR3, the DNA is TGTGCCAGCAGTGGACAGCTCACAGATACGCAGTATTTT. Protein product: CASSGQLTDTQYF.

The genes are TRBV29-1 and TRBJ1-1, with a tentative D call TRBD1 (6 bases). Germline V CDR1 and CDR2: SQVTM, ANQGSEA. V dropped 7 bases and J dropped 0 bases, with 12 bases sitting between them. CDR3 length: 13 residues. In DNA, the CDR3 is TGCAGCGGTGCCGGGACAATGAACACTGAAGCTTTCTTT. It is translated as CSGAGTMNTEAFF.

This clonotype was seen ten or more times. The chain is built from TRBV20-1 and TRBJ2-5; 7 positions match TRBD2. V lost 6 bases to trimming and J lost 3 bases; unmatched junction nucleotides: 7. The germline V gene has CDR1 DFQATT and CDR2 SNEGSKA (reference sequence). This CDR3 spans 13 amino acids. CDR3 nucleotides: TGCAGTGCCCTGAACAGCGGGGAAGAGACCCAGTACTTC. This encodes CSALNSGEETQYF.

This clonotype was seen a few times. The chain recombines TRBV3-1 with TRBJ2-1; D gene unclear. V lost 1 base to trimming and J lost 7 bases, with 11 bases between them. CDR1 and CDR2 (germline): LGHDT, YNNKEL (reference sequence). This CDR3 spans 14 amino acids. The CDR3 nucleotides are TGTGCCAGCAGCCAAGGGCGGCCACAAAATGAGCAGTTCTTC. This sequence encodes CASSQGRPQNEQFF.

This clonotype was observed at least ten times. The V gene is TRBV27, the J gene TRBJ2-1; 10 bases fit TRBD2. Germline assignment: CDR1 MNHEY and CDR2 SMNVEV (reference sequence). J was trimmed by 2 bases and V by 6 bases; bases with no gene match: 4. This CDR3 has 15 residues. Written as DNA, the CDR3 is TGTGCCAGCAGGCTGGGACTAGCGCCCTACAATGAGCAGTTCTTC. Protein sequence: CASRLGLAPYNEQFF.

This clonotype was recorded many times. The chain recombines TRBV18 with TRBJ1-2; no reliable D call. From germline, CDR1 is KGHSH and CDR2 LQKENI. CDR3 length: 15 amino acids. Trimming removed 2 bases at V and 5 bases at J, with 15 bases between. Here the CDR3 reads CASSPGQQDWYGYTF. CDR3 nucleotide sequence: TGTGCCAGCTCACCAGGCCAACAAGACTGGTATGGCTACACCTTC.

This clonotype was detected ten times or more. The V gene is TRBV14, the J gene TRBJ1-1, with D tentatively TRBD1 (5 bases). The germline V and J ends were trimmed by 5 bases and 0 bases, with 16 bases remaining between them. The CDR3 sequence is 16 residues long. Germline CDR1 SGHDN, CDR2 FVKESK. CDR3 region: CASSSGFWGVNTEAFF. The CDR3 DNA follows: TGTGCCAGCAGCTCGGGGTTTTGGGGGGTGAACACTGAAGCTTTCTTT.

In its sample, this clonotype was seen many times. The chain is built from TRBV20-1 and TRBJ1-2; a weak D match, TRBD1 (6 bases). The V gene's germline CDR1 is DFQATT and CDR2 SNEGSKA (reference sequence). V was trimmed by 5 bases and J by 4 bases, leaving 14 bases between them. This CDR3 region has 13 residues. This CDR3 is CSAQGGGTYGYTF. The CDR3 DNA reads TGCAGTGCTCAAGGAGGGGGGACCTATGGCTACACCTTC.

This clonotype was seen repeatedly, ten times or more. The rearrangement uses TRBV20-1 and TRBJ1-4, with 10 nucleotides matching TRBD1. CDR1 is DFQATT, CDR2 SNEGSKA, per germline (reference sequence). The trim removed 2 bases at V and 7 bases at J, leaving 4 bases unmatched. The CDR3 length is 14 residues. CDR3 DNA sequence: TGCAGTGCTAGATCGACAGGGGGCGTTGAAAAACTGTTTTTT. Translated: CSARSTGGVEKLFF.

This clonotype was counted between two and nine times. One junction end disagrees with the germline gene, perhaps due to a read error. The DNA of the CDR3 is TGTGCCAGCAGCCTAGCGGGAGGGTTAGTTTACGAGCAGTACTTC. Protein sequence: CASSLAGGLVYEQYF. V and J are TRBV7-9 and TRBJ2-7, with 12 bases identical to TRBD2. Germline CDR1 reads SEHNR; CDR2 reads FQNEAQ (reference sequence). The CDR3 has 15 residues.

The chain has TRBV10-3 and TRBJ1-2; 10 bases map to TRBD1. Germline lookup yields CDR1 ENHRY and CDR2 SYGVKD. With 6 bases clipped from V and 8 bases from J, the junction kept 6 bases outside the gene matches. The CDR3 loop spans 13 amino acids. The DNA of the CDR3 is TGTGCCATCAGGGGGACAGGGGCGGACGGCTACACCTTC. Protein sequence: CAIRGTGADGYTF.